The 12 T cell receptor beta chains in this list originate from one sample, sequenced in a study of Graves' ophthalmopathy and Graves' hyperthyroidism. RNA transcripts served as template for amplifying TCR beta CDR3 sequences. RT-PCR with HTBI primers came first, then second-round multiplex PCR. TCRdb fed the multiplex PCR reads into MiXCR, producing one record per CDR3 protein. The sample contains 200,000 to 250,000 distinct CDR3 sequences, around a fifth of which appear only once. Input material: peripheral blood. The receptors here all came from a woman aged 45-60 years with Graves' ophthalmopathy.

This sequence joins TRBV12-3 or TRBV12-4 and TRBJ1-2; D is unclear. The germline V and J ends were trimmed by 1 base and 4 bases, with 13 bases remaining between them. This CDR3 has 15 amino acids. Here the CDR3 DNA reads TGTGCCAGCAGTTTAGTATTAGACAACCCCTATGGCTACACCTTC. Translated, it gives CASSLVLDNPYGYTF.

This clonotype appeared many times. The rearrangement uses TRBV7-3 and TRBJ2-1; 7 nucleotides match TRBD2. The germline gives CDR1 SGHTA, CDR2 FQGTGA. V lost 4 bases and J lost 2; bases outside the gene matches: 2. The CDR3 is 14 residues long. This CDR3 reads CASSSTSAYNEQFF. The CDR3, as DNA: TGTGCCAGCAGCTCCACTAGCGCCTACAATGAGCAGTTCTTC.

The chain couples TRBV7-8 to TRBJ2-5; no reliable D call. CDR3 length equals 15 residues. The germline V gene encodes CDR1 SGHVS and CDR2 FQNEAQ. The V end lost 2 bases, the J end lost 2 bases, and 12 bases lay between the germline ends. The CDR3 sequence is CASSLSFQVQETQYF. CDR3 bases: TGTGCCAGCAGCTTAAGTTTCCAAGTTCAAGAGACCCAGTACTTC.

In this sample, this clonotype turned up many times. Mismatch with germline at one junction end may stem from a read error. This rearrangement joins TRBV5-1 to TRBJ2-5; perhaps TRBD1 as D (6 bases). The CDR3 consists of 16 residues. CDR1 and CDR2 from the germline V gene are SGHRS and YFSETQ. CDR3 sequence: CASSNRDLREKEAQYF. CDR3 coding DNA: TGCGCCAGCAGCAACAGGGATTTAAGGGAGAAAGAGGCCCAGTACTTC.

This clonotype has a count of ten or more. The chain recombines TRBV27 with TRBJ1-1; the D gene is possibly TRBD1 (6 bases). Deletions cut 5 bases from V and 1 base from J, with 17 bases between. The CDR3 is made up of 16 amino acids. Germline V gene lookup returns CDR1 MNHEY and CDR2 SMNVEV (reference sequence). The CDR3 sequence is CASSPRGGWANTEAFF. The CDR3 region has the DNA TGTGCCAGCAGTCCTCGAGGGGGGTGGGCGAACACTGAAGCTTTCTTT.

This clonotype occurred many times. V is TRBV11-2 and J is TRBJ2-7, with D perhaps matching TRBD2 (5 bases). Germline V gene sequence: CDR1 SGHAT, CDR2 FQNNGV. V lost 1 base and J lost 0, with 28 bases in between. The CDR3 consists of 21 residues. The CDR3, as DNA: TGTGCCAGCAGCTTAGTCTTCGGCTCGGTTGTCGGGAAAAGAAGCTCCTACGAGCAGTACTTC. Translation gives CASSLVFGSVVGKRSSYEQYF.

This clonotype was counted many times. CDR3 DNA: TGTGCCAGCAGCTTAGCCGGCAGCTCCTACGAGCAGTACTTC. It is translated as CASSLAGSSYEQYF. The gene calls are TRBV11-2 and TRBJ2-7; no clear D gene. Deletions cut 1 base from V and 0 bases from J, with 7 bases between. Germline CDR1 and CDR2: SGHAT and FQNNGV. The CDR3 contains 14 residues.

This clonotype has a count of ten or more. The chain links TRBV6-1 to TRBJ2-7; D ambiguous. Germline V gene sequence: CDR1 MNHNS, CDR2 SASEGT. CDR3 length: 13 residues. V was shortened by 3 bases and J by 2 bases, with 8 bases between the two germline ends. CDR3 amino acids: CASSELGPYEQYF. For the CDR3, the DNA is TGTGCCAGCAGTGAGCTAGGGCCCTACGAGCAGTACTTC.

This clonotype showed up many times. The chain has TRBV28 and TRBJ1-3; the D is unclear. The CDR3 runs 14 residues. Germline CDR1 reads MDHEN; CDR2 reads SYDVKM. With 2 bases removed from V and 2 bases from J, the gap between germline ends came to 7 bases. The CDR3 here is CASSLGFTGNTIYF. The CDR3 DNA is TGTGCCAGCAGTTTAGGGTTCACTGGAAACACCATATATTTT.

This clonotype came up many times. V is TRBV2 and J is TRBJ1-2, with 8 bases identical to TRBD1. Germline V gene lookup returns CDR1 SNHLY and CDR2 FYNNEI. The CDR3 covers 14 residues. J was trimmed by 3 bases and V by 5 bases; bases with no gene match: 5. CDR3 DNA: TGTGCCAGCAGTTGGGACAGGATAGACTATGGCTACACCTTC. Translation gives CASSWDRIDYGYTF.

There are many counts of this clonotype. The chain has TRBV11-2 and TRBJ2-5; no clear D gene. Trimming removed 0 bases from V and 5 bases from J, with 13 bases in between. This CDR3 region has 15 residues. Germline-derived CDR1 and CDR2 are SGHAT and FQNNGV. The CDR3 spells CASSLDLGIWETQYF. In DNA, the CDR3 is TGTGCCAGCAGCTTAGATCTGGGAATCTGGGAGACCCAGTACTTC. Full variable domain (rest looked up from reference TRBV11-2 and TRBJ2-5): EAGVAQSPRYKIIEKRQSVAFWCNPISGHATLYWYQQILGQGPKLLIQFQNNGVVDDSQLPKDRFSAERLKGVDSTLKIQPAKLEDSAVYLCASSLDLGIWETQYFGPGTRLLVL.

This clonotype was observed many times. The chain is built from TRBV7-6 and TRBJ2-5, with D possibly being TRBD2 (6 bases). CDR3 length: 14 amino acids. V lost 5 bases to trimming and J lost 4 bases, with 14 bases between them. In germline, CDR1 is SGHVS, CDR2 FNYEAQ. CDR3 coding DNA: TGTGCCAGCAGCCTGTACGGGAGAGGAGAGACCCAGTACTTC. Encoded protein: CASSLYGRGETQYF.